This TCR beta chain stems from a study of CD8+ T cells in alopecia areata. After isolation, RNA underwent reverse transcription to generate cDNA as the sequencing template. Profiling relied on immunoSEQ multiplex PCR, and the TCRdb table lists in-frame clones only, not all of them. Among about 160,000 clones listed, less than 70% were seen once. Trimming removed 8 bases from V and 5 bases from J, with 12 bases in between. This CDR3 has 12 residues. The germline CDR1 and CDR2 sequences are ENHRY and SYGVKD. The treatment denotes: oral pan-JAK inhibitor, 5-10 mg twice daily. The source material was CD4+ T cells sorted from blood, sampled at week 24, from a patient treated with tofacitinib. The chain has TRBV10-3 and TRBJ2-5, with D maybe TRBD1 (5 bases). The origin of this receptor is a human donor with alopecia areata. DNA for the CDR3: TGTGCCATCGGGGCTGGGGTCGAGACCCAGTACTTC. Its protein product is CAIGAGVETQYF.